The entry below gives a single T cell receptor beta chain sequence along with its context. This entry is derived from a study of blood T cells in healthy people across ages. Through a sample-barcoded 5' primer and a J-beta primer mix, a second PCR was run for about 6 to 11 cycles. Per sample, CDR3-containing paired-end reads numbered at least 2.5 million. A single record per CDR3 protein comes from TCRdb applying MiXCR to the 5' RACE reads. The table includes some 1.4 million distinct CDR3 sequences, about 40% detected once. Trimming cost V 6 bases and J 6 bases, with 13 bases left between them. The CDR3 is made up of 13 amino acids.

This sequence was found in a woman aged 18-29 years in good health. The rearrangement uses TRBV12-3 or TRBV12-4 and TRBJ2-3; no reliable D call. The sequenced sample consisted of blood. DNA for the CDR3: TGTGCCAGCAGCCTAAACCTACTCGATACGCAGTATTTT. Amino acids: CASSLNLLDTQYF.